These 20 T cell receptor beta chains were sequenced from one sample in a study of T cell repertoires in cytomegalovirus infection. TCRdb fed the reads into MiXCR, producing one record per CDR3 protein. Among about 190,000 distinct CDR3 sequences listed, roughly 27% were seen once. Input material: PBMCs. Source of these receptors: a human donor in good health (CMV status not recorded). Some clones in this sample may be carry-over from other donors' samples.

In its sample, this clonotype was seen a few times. CDR3 sequence (DNA): TGTGCCAGTAGTATACGGGCGGATGTCAGCAATCAGCCCCAGCATTTT. It codes for CASSIRADVSNQPQHF. The J gene is TRBJ1-5, the V gene TRBV19; no clear D gene. This CDR3 has 16 residues. Deletions cut 2 bases from V and 1 base from J, with 12 bases between. Germline V CDR1 and CDR2: LNHDA, SQIVND (reference sequence).

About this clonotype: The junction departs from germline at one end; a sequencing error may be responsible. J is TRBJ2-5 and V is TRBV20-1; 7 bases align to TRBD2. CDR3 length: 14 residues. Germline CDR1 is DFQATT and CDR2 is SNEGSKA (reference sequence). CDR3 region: CSARDRGGRETLYF. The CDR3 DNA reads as TGCAGTGCTAGAGATCGTGGCGGGAGAGAGACCCTGTACTTC.

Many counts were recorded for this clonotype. The CDR3 loop is CASSEDRGRTEAFF. The CDR3 DNA sequence: TGTGCCAGCAGCGAAGACAGGGGGAGGACTGAAGCTTTCTTT. The V gene is TRBV7-2, the J gene TRBJ1-1; 9 nucleotides agree with TRBD1. With 5 bases clipped from V and 5 bases from J, the junction kept 6 bases outside the gene matches. This CDR3 is built from 14 residues. CDR1 is SGHTA and CDR2 is FQGNSA in the germline V gene.

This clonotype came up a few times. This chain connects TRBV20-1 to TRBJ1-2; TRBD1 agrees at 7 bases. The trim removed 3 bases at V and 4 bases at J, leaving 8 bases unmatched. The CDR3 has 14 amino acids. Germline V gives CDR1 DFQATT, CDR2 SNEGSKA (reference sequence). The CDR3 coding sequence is TGCAGTGCTAGTGACGAGGGGGACAGCTATGGCTACACCTTC. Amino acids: CSASDEGDSYGYTF.

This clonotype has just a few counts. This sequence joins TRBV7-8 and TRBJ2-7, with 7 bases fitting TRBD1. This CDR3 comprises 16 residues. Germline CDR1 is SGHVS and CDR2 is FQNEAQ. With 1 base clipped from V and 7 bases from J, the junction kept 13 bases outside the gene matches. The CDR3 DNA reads TGTGCCAGCAGCTTAGAAACAGGGGAAATCTCAGGGGAGCAGTACTTC. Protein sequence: CASSLETGEISGEQYF.

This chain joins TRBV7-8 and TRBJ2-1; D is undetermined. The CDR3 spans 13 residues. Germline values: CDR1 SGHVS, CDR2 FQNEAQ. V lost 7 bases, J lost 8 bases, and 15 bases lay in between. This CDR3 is CASTPETTDEQFF. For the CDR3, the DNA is TGTGCCAGCACGCCTGAGACGACGGATGAGCAGTTCTTC.

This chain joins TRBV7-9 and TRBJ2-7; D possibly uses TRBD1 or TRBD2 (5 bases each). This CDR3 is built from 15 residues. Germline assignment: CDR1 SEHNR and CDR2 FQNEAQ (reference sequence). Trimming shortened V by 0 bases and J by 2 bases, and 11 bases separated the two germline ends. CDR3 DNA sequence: TGTGCCAGCAGCTTAGCAGGGACGGAGGCCTACGAGCAGTACTTC. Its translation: CASSLAGTEAYEQYF.

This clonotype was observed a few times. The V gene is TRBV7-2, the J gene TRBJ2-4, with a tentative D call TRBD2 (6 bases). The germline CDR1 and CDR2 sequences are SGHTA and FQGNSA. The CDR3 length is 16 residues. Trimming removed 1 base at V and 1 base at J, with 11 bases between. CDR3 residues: CASSLERGNAKNIQYF. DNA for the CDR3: TGTGCCAGCAGCTTAGAACGGGGGAACGCCAAAAACATTCAGTACTTC.

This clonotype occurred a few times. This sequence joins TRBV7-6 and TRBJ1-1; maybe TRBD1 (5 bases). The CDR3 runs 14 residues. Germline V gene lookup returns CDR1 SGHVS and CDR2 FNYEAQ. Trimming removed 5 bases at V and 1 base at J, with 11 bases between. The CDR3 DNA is TGTGCCAGCAGCCCCGGGGCGGCGAACACTGAAGCTTTCTTT. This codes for CASSPGAANTEAFF.

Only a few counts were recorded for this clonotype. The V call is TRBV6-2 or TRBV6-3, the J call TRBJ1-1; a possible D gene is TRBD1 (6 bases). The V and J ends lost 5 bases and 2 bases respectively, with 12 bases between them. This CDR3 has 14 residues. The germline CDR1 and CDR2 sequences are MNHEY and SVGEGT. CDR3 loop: CASSKTGPNTEAFF. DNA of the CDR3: TGTGCCAGCAGTAAGACAGGACCTAACACTGAAGCTTTCTTT.

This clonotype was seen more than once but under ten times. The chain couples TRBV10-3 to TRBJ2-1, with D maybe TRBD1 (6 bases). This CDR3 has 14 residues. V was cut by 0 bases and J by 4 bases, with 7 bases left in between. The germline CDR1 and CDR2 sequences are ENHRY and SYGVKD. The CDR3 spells CAISESGQYNEQFF. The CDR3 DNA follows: TGTGCCATCAGTGAGTCTGGACAGTACAATGAGCAGTTCTTC.

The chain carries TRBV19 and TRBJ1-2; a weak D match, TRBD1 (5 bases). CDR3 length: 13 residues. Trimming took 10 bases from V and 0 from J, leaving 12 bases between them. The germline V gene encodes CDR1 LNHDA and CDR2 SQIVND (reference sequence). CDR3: CATSRDSNYGYTF. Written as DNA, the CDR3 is TGTGCCACCTCCAGGGACTCTAACTATGGCTACACCTTC. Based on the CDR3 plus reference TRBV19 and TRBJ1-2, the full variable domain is DGGITQSPKYLFRKEGQNVTLSCEQNLNHDAMYWYRQDPGQGLRLIYYSQIVNDFQKGDIAEGYSVSREKKESFPLTVTSAQKNPTAFYLCATSRDSNYGYTFGSGTRLTVV.

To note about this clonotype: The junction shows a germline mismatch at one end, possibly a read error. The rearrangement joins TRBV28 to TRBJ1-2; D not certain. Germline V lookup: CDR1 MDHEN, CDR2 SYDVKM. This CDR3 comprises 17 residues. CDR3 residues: CASRLSLPGTNRFGYTF. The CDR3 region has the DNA TGTGCCAGCAGATTATCCCTCCCGGGTACAAACCGGTTTGGCTACACCTTC.

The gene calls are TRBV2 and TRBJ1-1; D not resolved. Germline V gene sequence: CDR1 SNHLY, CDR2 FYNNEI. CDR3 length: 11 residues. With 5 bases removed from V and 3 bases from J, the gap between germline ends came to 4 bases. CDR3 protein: CASSFYTEAFF. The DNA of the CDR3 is TGTGCCAGCAGTTTTTACACTGAAGCTTTCTTT.

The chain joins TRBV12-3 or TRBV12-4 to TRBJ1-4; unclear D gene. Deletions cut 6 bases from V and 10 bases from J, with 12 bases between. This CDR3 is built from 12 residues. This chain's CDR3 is CASSPMSGKLFF. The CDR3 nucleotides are TGTGCCAGCAGCCCCATGTCGGGAAAACTGTTTTTT.

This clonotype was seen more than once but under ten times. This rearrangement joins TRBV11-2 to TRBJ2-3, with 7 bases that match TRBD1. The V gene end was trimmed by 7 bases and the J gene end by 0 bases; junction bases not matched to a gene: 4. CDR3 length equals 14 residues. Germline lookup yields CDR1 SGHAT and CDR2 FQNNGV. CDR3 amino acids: CASNRQGSTDTQYF. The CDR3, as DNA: TGTGCCAGCAACCGACAGGGAAGCACAGATACGCAGTATTTT.

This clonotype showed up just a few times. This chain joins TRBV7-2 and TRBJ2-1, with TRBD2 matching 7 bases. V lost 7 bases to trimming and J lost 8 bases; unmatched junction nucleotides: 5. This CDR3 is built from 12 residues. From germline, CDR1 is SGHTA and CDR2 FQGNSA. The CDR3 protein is CASTSGGDEQFF. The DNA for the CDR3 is TGTGCCAGCACCAGTGGGGGGGATGAGCAGTTCTTC.

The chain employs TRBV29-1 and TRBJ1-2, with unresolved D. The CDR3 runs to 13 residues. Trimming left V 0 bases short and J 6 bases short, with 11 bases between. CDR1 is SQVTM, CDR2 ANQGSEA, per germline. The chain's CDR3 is CSVEDLNRNGYTF. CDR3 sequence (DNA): TGCAGCGTTGAAGATCTAAACCGCAATGGCTACACCTTC.

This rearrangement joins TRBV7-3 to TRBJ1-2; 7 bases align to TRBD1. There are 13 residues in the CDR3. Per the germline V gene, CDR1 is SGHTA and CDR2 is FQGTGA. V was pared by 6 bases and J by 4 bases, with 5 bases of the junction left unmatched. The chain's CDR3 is CASSWGQTYGYTF. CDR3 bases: TGTGCCAGCAGTTGGGGACAGACCTATGGCTACACCTTC.

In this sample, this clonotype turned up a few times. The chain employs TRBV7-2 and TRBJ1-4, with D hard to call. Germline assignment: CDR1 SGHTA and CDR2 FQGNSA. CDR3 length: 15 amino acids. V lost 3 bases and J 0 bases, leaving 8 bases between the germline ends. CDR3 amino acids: CASSFSGATNEKLFF. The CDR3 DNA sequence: TGTGCCAGCAGCTTCAGTGGTGCAACTAATGAAAAACTGTTTTTT.